The 10 T cell receptor beta chains below all came from one sample that was sequenced in a study of T-cell reconstitution after alpha-beta-depleted transplantation in children. Preparation of the TCRbeta library was carried out with unique molecular identifiers. TCRdb re-derived calls from the PCR reads in MiXCR, one entry per CDR3 protein. The sample holds 480,000 or so distinct CDR3 sequences, roughly a tenth seen once. The sequenced sample was PBMCs, obtained before TCRalphabeta/CD19-depleted stem cell transplant. The source is a child aged 2-15 years with inherited bone marrow failure, due to receive a stem cell transplant.

This clonotype was counted many times. This sequence joins TRBV12-3 or TRBV12-4 and TRBJ2-1, with D unclear. The CDR3 is 18 residues long. Trimming pared 3 bases from V and 2 bases from J, leaving 20 bases between. DNA for the CDR3: TGTGCCAGCAGTTTTGAGTACTCACGGAGTGTGCCCTACAATGAGCAGTTCTTC. Encoded protein: CASSFEYSRSVPYNEQFF.

The sample holds many counts of this clonotype. The chain is built from TRBV20-1 and TRBJ2-5, with a tentative D call TRBD1 (7 bases). This CDR3 contains 12 residues. Germline values: CDR1 DFQATT, CDR2 SNEGSKA (reference sequence). V lost 5 bases, J lost 4 bases, and 11 bases lay in between. Written as DNA, the CDR3 is TGCAGTGCTCCTCAGGGGGGAGAGACCCAGTACTTC. Translating gives CSAPQGGETQYF.

At least ten counts were recorded for this clonotype. The chain uses TRBV20-1 and TRBJ2-1; TRBD2 matches 7 bases. CDR1 DFQATT and CDR2 SNEGSKA come from the germline V gene (reference sequence). V lost 3 bases, J lost 1 base, and 9 bases stayed unmatched. CDR3 length: 16 residues. The CDR3, as DNA: TGCAGTGCTAGGTTGATACTAGCGCCTTCCTACAATGAGCAGTTCTTC. It is translated as CSARLILAPSYNEQFF.

This clonotype was seen at least ten times. The chain combines TRBV6-2 or TRBV6-3 with TRBJ2-5; D is unresolved. V lost 2 bases, J lost 14 bases, and 12 bases lay in between. The CDR3 contains 11 residues. Germline V gives CDR1 MNHEY, CDR2 SVGEGT. The CDR3 loop reads CASSYRTSIYF. The CDR3 bases are TGTGCCAGCAGTTACCGGACGTCGATTTACTTC.

This clonotype was counted ten times or more. The rearrangement links TRBV5-1 to TRBJ2-5; 8 bases fit TRBD1. In germline, CDR1 is SGHRS, CDR2 YFSETQ. The CDR3 is 16 amino acids. V lost 3 bases to trimming and J lost 1 base; unmatched junction nucleotides: 8. The CDR3 region is CASSSGQASSQETQYF. Here the CDR3 DNA reads TGCGCCAGCAGCTCGGGACAGGCCTCTTCCCAAGAGACCCAGTACTTC.

Many counts were recorded for this clonotype. The chain combines TRBV5-1 with TRBJ1-1; no firm D call. With 0 bases removed from V and 1 base from J, the gap between germline ends came to 7 bases. The CDR3 consists of 14 residues. Per germline, CDR1 SGHRS and CDR2 YFSETQ. The CDR3 region is CASSLAGENTEAFF. As DNA, the CDR3 is TGCGCCAGCAGCTTGGCAGGCGAGAACACTGAAGCTTTCTTT.

This clonotype was counted a single time. This may be a read error, as it is one base from a much larger clone. The V call is TRBV5-1, the J call TRBJ2-2; the D is unclear. Between the trimmed V and J ends, which lost 2 bases and 6 bases, there was a span of 14 bases. Looked up from germline, CDR1 is SGHRS and CDR2 is YFSETQ. The CDR3 totals 15 residues. CDR3 coding DNA: TGCGCCAGCAGCTTACGGCCTCGGAGCTCCGGGGAGCTGTTTTTT. It encodes CASSLRPRSSGELFF.

The table lists this clonotype with many counts. The rearrangement uses TRBV27 and TRBJ2-7; possible D gene TRBD1, 6 bases. The V end lost 3 bases, the J end lost 7 bases, and 10 bases lay between the germline ends. The germline CDR1 and CDR2 sequences are MNHEY and SMNVEV (reference sequence). CDR3 length: 12 amino acids. The CDR3 region has the DNA TGTGCCAGCAGTTTGCTCCAGGGGGAGCAGTACTTC. Translating it yields CASSLLQGEQYF.

The gene calls are TRBV6-5 and TRBJ2-6; 8 positions agree with TRBD1. The junction had 6 bases not matched to a gene; V was cut back by 2 bases and J by 0 bases. Germline V gene sequence: CDR1 MNHEY, CDR2 SVGAGI. The CDR3 loop spans 18 amino acids. CDR3 nucleotides: TGTGCCAGCAGTTACAAGGGACAGGCGTTCTCTGGGGCCAACGTCCTGACTTTC. It codes for CASSYKGQAFSGANVLTF.

This clonotype was seen ten or more times. The V call is TRBV20-1, the J call TRBJ1-1; D is possibly TRBD1 (6 bases). The V gene lost 3 bases and the J gene lost 11 bases, with 16 bases spanning the gap. The CDR3 is 12 amino acids. Germline V gives CDR1 DFQATT, CDR2 SNEGSKA (reference sequence). In DNA, the CDR3 is TGCAGTGCTAGGTCGAGGGGTAGGGGGGCTTTCTTT. It codes for CSARSRGRGAFF.